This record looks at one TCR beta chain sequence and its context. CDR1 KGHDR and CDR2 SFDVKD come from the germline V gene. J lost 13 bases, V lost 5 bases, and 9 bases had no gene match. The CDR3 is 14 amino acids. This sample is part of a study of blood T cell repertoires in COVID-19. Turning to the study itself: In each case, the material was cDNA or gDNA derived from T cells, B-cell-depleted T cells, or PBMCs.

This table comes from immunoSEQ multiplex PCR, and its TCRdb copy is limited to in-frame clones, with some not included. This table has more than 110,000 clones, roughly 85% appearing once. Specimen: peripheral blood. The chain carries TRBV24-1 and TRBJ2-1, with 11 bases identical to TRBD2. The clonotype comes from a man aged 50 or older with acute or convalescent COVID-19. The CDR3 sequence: CATSGVLAGGSQFF. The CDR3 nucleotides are TGTGCCACCAGTGGCGTCCTAGCGGGAGGATCCCAGTTCTTC.